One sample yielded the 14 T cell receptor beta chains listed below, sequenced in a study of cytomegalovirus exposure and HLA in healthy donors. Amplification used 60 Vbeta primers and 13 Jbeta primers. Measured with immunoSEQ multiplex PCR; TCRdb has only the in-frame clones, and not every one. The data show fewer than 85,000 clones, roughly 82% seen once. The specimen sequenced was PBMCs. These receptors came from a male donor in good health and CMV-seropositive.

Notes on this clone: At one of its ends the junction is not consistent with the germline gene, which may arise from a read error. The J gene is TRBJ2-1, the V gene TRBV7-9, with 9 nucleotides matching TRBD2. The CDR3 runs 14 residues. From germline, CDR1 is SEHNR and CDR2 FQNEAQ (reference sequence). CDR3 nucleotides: TGTTCCAGCAGCTTTAGCGGGAGAGCGGGTGAGCAGTTCTTC. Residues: CSSSFSGRAGEQFF.

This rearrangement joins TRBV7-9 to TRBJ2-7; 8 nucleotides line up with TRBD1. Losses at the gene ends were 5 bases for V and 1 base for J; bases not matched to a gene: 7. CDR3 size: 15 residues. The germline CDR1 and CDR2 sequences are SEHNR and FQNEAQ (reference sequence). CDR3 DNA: TGTGCCAGCAGCACAGGACAGGGTGTATCCTACGAGCAGTACTTC. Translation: CASSTGQGVSYEQYF.

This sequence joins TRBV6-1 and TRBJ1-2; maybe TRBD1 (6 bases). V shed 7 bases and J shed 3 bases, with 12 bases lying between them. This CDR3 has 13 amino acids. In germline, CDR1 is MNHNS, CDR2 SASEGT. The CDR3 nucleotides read TGTGCCAGCACTCGACAGGAGGACTATGGCTACACCTTC. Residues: CASTRQEDYGYTF.

The CDR3 region has the DNA TGTGCCAGCAGTTTATTTGAGGCGAGAGGGAATGAAAAACTGTTTTTT. It encodes CASSLFEARGNEKLFF. The chain employs TRBV28 and TRBJ1-4; the D is unclear. The CDR3 is 16 residues long. Germline loops: CDR1 MDHEN, CDR2 SYDVKM. V lost 1 base, J lost 5 bases, and 14 bases lay in between.

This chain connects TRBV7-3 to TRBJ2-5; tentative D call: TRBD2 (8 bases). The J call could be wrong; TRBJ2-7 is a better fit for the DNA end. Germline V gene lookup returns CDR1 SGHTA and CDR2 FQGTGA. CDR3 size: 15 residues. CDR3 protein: CASSFGGDSSYEQYF. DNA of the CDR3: TGTGCCAGCAGCTTCGGGGGGGACAGCTCCTACGAGCAGTACTTC.

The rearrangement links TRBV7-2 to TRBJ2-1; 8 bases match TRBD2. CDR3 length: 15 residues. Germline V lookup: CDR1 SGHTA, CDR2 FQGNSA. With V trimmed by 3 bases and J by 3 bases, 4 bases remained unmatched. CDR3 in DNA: TGTGCCAGCAGCTTCGCGGGGGGACACTACAATGAGCAGTTCTTC. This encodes CASSFAGGHYNEQFF.

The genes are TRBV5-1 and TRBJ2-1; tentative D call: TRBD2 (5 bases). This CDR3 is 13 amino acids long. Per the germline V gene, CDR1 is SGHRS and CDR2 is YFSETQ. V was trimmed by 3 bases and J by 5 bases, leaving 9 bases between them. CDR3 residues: CASSWKGDNEQFF. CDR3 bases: TGCGCCAGCAGCTGGAAGGGAGACAATGAGCAGTTCTTC. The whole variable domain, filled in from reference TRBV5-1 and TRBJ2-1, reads KAGVTQTPRYLIKTRGQQVTLSCSPISGHRSVSWYQQTPGQGLQFLFEYFSETQRNKGNFPGRFSGRQFSNSRSEMNVSTLELGDSALYLCASSWKGDNEQFFGPGTRLTVL.

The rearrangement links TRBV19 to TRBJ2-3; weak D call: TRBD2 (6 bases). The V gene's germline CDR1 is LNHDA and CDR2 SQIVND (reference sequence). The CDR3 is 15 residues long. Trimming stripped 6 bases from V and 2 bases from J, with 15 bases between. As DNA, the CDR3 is TGTGCCAGTAGACCGGGGAGGTCGGCCACAGATACGCAGTATTTT. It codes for CASRPGRSATDTQYF.

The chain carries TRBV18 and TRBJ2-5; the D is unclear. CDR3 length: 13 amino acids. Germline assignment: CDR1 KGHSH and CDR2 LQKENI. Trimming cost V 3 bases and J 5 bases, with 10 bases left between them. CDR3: CASSPVALETQYF. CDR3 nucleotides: TGTGCCAGCTCACCGGTGGCCCTTGAGACCCAGTACTTC.

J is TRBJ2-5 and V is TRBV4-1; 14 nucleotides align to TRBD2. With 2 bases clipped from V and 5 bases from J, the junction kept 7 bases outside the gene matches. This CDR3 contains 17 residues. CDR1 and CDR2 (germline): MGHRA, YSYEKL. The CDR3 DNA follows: TGCGCCAGCAGCCAATGGGGGACTAGCGGGAGCGGGGAGACCCAGTACTTC. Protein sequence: CASSQWGTSGSGETQYF.

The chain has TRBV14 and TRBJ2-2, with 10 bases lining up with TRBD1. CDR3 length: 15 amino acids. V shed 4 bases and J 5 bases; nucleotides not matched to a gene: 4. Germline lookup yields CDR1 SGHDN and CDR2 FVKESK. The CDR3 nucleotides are TGTGCCAGCAGCCGATGGACAGGGGGGACCGGGGAGCTGTTTTTT. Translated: CASSRWTGGTGELFF.

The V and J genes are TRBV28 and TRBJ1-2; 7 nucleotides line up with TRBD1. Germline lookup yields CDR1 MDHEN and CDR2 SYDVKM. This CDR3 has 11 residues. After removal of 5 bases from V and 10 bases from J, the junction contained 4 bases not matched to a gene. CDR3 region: CASSDRALYTF. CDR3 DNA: TGTGCCAGCAGTGACAGGGCCCTCTACACCTTC.

The CDR3 loop is CASKNFEDSGQFF. The CDR3 DNA is TGTGCCAGCAAAAACTTCGAGGACAGTGGACAGTTCTTC. The chain employs TRBV6-4 and TRBJ2-1, with a possible D match to TRBD1 (6 bases). The CDR3 spans 13 residues. V lost 7 bases and J 13 bases, leaving 20 bases between the germline ends. Per germline, CDR1 MRHNA and CDR2 SNTAGT.

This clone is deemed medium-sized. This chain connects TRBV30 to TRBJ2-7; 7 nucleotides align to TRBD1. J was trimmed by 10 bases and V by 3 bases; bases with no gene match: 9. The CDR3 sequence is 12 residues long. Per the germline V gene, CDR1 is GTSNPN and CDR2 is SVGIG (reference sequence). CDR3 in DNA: TGTGCCTGGAGAGGGGACAGTCCCAGACAGTACTTC. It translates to CAWRGDSPRQYF. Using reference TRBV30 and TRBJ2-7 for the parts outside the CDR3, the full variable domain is SQTIHQWPATLVQPVGSPLSLECTVEGTSNPNLYWYRQAAGRGLQLLFYSVGIGQISSEVPQNLSASRPQDRQFILSSKKLLLSDSGFYLCAWRGDSPRQYFGPGTRLTVT.